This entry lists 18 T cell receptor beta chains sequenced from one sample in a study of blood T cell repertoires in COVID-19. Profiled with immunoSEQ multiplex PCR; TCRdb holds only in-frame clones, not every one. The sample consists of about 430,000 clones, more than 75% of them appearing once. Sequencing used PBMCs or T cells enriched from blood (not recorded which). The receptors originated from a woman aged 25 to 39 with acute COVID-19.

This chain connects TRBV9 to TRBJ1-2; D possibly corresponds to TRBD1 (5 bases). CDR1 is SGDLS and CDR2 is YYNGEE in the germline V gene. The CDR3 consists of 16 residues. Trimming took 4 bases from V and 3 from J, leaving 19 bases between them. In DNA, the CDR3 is TGTGCCAGCAGCCCCGGTATGAAGGGGTGGGACTATGGCTACACCTTC. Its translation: CASSPGMKGWDYGYTF.

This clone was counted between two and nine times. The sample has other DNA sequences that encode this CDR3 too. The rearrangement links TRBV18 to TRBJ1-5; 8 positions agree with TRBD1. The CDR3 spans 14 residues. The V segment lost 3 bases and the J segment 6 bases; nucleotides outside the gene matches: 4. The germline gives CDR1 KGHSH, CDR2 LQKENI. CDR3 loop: CASSPTGAVQPQHF. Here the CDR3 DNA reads TGTGCCAGCTCACCGACAGGGGCGGTTCAGCCCCAGCATTTT.

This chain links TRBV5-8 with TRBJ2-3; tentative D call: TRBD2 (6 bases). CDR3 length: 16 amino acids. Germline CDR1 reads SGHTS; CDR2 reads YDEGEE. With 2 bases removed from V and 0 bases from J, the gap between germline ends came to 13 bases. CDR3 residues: CASSFDSGSSTDTQYF. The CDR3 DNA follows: TGTGCCAGCAGCTTTGATTCCGGGAGTAGCACAGATACGCAGTATTTT.

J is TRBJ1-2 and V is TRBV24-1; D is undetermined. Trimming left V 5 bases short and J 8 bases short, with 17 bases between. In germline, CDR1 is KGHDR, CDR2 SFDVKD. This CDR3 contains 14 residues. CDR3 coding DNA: TGTGCCACCAGTGGACGCCCGCCAGACATGGGCTACACCTTC. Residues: CATSGRPPDMGYTF.

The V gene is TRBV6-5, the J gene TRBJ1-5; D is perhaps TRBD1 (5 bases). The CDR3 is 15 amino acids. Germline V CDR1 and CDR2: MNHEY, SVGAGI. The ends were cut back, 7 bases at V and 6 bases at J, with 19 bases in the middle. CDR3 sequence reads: CASKEGPRNSQPQHF. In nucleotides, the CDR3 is TGTGCCAGCAAGGAGGGGCCGCGGAACAGTCAGCCCCAGCATTTT.

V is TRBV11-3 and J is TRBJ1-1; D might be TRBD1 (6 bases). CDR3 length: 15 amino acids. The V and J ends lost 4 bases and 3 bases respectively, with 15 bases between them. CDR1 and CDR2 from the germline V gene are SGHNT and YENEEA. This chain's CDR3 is CASSSAGAGDTEAFF. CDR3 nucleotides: TGTGCCAGCAGCTCAGCAGGGGCGGGGGACACTGAAGCTTTCTTT. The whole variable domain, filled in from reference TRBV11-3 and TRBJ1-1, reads EAGVVQSPRYKIIEKKQPVAFWCNPISGHNTLYWYLQNLGQGPELLIRYENEEAVDDSQLPKDRFSAERLKGVDSTLKIQPAELGDSAVYLCASSSAGAGDTEAFFGQGTRLTVV.

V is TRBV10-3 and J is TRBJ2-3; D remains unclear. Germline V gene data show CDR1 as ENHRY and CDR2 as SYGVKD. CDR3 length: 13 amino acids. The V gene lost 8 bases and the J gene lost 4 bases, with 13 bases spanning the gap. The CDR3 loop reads CAIFDGVSDTQYF. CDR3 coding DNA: TGTGCCATCTTCGACGGAGTTTCAGATACGCAGTATTTT.

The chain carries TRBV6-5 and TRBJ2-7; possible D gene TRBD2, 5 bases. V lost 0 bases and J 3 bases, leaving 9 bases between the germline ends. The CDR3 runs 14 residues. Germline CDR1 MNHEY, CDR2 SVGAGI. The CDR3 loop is CASSYSGVNYEQYF. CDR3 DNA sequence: TGTGCCAGCAGTTACTCGGGAGTTAACTACGAGCAGTACTTC.

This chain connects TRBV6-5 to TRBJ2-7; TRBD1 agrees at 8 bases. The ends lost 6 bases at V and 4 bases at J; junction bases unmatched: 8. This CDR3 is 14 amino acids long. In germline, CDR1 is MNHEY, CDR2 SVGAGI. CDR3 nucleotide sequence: TGTGCCAGCAGCTGGGAGGACAGGGCGTACGAGCAGTACTTC. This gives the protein CASSWEDRAYEQYF.

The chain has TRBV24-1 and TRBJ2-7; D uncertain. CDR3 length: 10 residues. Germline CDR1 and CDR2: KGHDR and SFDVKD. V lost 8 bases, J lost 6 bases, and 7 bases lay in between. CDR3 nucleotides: TGTGCCACCATCTTCCGCGAGCAGTACTTC. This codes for CATIFREQYF.

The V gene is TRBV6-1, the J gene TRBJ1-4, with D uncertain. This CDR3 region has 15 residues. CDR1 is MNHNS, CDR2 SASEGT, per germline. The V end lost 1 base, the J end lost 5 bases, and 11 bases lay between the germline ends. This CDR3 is CASSEGWQKNEKLFF. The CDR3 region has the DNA TGTGCCAGCAGTGAAGGTTGGCAGAAGAATGAAAAACTGTTTTTT.

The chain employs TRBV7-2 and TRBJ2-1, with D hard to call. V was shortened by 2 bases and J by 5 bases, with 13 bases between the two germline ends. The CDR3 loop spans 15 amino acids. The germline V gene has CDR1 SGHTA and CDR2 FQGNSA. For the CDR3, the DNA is TGTGCCAGCAGCTTAATTATTGGTGGCAACAATGAGCAGTTCTTC. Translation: CASSLIIGGNNEQFF.

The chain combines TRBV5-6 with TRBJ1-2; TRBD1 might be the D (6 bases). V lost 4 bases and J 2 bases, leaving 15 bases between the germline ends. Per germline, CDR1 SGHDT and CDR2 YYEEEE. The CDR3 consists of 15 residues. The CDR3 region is CASSAAAQGNYGYTF. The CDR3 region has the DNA TGTGCCAGCAGCGCTGCCGCACAGGGAAACTATGGCTACACCTTC.

The CDR3 reads CASSPTGSYQPQHF. CDR3 DNA sequence: TGTGCCAGCAGTCCGACAGGGTCGTATCAGCCCCAGCATTTT. The chain joins TRBV6-2 or TRBV6-3 to TRBJ1-5; 7 bases fit TRBD1. Per germline, CDR1 MNHEY and CDR2 SVGEGT. The CDR3 is 14 residues long. V was pared by 5 bases and J by 5 bases, with 6 bases of the junction left unmatched.

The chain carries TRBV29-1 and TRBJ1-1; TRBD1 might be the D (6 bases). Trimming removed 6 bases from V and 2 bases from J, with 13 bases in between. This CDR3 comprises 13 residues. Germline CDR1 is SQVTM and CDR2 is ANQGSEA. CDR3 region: CSVFSQGNTEAFF. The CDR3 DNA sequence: TGCAGCGTATTCTCACAGGGTAACACTGAAGCTTTCTTT. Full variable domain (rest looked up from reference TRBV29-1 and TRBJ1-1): SAVISQKPSRDICQRGTSLTIQCQVDSQVTMMFWYRQQPGQSLTLIATANQGSEATYESGFVIDKFPISRPNLTFSTLTVSNMSPEDSSIYLCSVFSQGNTEAFFGQGTRLTVV.

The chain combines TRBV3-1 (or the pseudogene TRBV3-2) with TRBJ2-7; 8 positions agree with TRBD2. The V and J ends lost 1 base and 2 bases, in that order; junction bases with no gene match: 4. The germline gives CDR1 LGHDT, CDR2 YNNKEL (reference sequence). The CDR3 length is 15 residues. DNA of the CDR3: TGTGCCAGCAGCCAAGGTCAAGCGGGGGCCTACGAGCAGTACTTC. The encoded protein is CASSQGQAGAYEQYF.

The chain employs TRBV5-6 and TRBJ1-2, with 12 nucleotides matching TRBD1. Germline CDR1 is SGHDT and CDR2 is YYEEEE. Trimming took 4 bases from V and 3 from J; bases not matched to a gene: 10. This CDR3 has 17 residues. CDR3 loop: CASSRRDRGRRDYGYTF. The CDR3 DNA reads TGTGCCAGCAGCCGAAGGGACAGGGGGCGCCGGGACTATGGCTACACCTTC.

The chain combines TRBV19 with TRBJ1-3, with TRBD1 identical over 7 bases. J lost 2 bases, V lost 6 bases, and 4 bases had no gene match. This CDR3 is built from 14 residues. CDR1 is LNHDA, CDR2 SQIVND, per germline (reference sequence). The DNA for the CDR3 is TGTGCCAGTAGGCCGGGACAGACTGGAAACACCATATATTTT. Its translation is CASRPGQTGNTIYF. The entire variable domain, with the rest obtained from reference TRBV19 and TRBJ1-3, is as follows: DGGITQSPKYLFRKEGQNVTLSCEQNLNHDAMYWYRQDPGQGLRLIYYSQIVNDFQKGDIAEGYSVSREKKESFPLTVTSAQKNPTAFYLCASRPGQTGNTIYFGEGSWLTVV.